Included here is one T cell receptor (beta chain) sequence, with context. This sample was taken from a study of blood T cell repertoires in COVID-19. There are 14 residues in the CDR3. CDR1 is SGHAT and CDR2 is FQNNGV in the germline V gene. The germline V and J ends were trimmed by 1 base and 4 bases, with 10 bases remaining between them. Generated by immunoSEQ multiplex PCR, the TCRdb table keeps only in-frame clones and is missing some. Among about 260,000 clones listed, approximately 90% were seen once. This chain links TRBV11-2 with TRBJ1-2, with D hard to call. Sequenced material: peripheral blood. The sequence derives from a middle-aged woman with acute or convalescent COVID-19. CDR3 loop: CASSLAGQPYGYTF. CDR3 sequence (DNA): TGTGCCAGCAGCTTAGCTGGGCAGCCCTATGGCTACACCTTC.